Following are 19 T cell receptor beta chains from one sample sequenced in a study of regulatory T cells in long-lasting Graves disease. The time point here: persistent/refractory GD, antithyroid drugs over 5 years with positive TRAb. PBMC-extracted RNA yielded the TCR library. CDR3-region Arm-PCR and iRepertoire HTBI primers produced the TCR beta libraries. TCRdb called the multiplex PCR reads again in MiXCR, with one record for every CDR3 protein. The table shows around 460,000 distinct CDR3 sequences, with about 22% occurring only once. The sample consisted of peripheral blood mononuclear cells (PBMCs), taken when the disease was refractory, from a patient treated with antithyroid drugs. These TCRs come from a female donor with Graves disease.

This chain uses TRBV12-3 or TRBV12-4 with TRBJ2-3, with 8 positions matching TRBD1. This CDR3 contains 19 residues. J gave up 0 bases and V 5 bases, and 16 bases lay outside the gene matches. CDR3 sequence (DNA): TGTGCCAGCAGTCTACTGACAGGGGAAGAATCGGGGAGCACAGATACGCAGTATTTT. Residues: CASSLLTGEESGSTDTQYF.

There are a few counts of this clonotype. The chain couples TRBV29-1 to TRBJ2-2, with unresolved D. Germline assignment: CDR1 SQVTM and CDR2 ANQGSEA. The CDR3 totals 15 residues. The ends were cut back, 0 bases at V and 3 bases at J, with 11 bases in the middle. In DNA, the CDR3 is TGCAGCGTTGAAGATACTTTGTCTGACACCGGGGAGCTGTTTTTT. Residues: CSVEDTLSDTGELFF.

This clonotype was found many times. The gene calls are TRBV12-3 or TRBV12-4 and TRBJ2-4, with TRBD1 matching 8 bases. CDR3 length equals 17 residues. J was trimmed by 3 bases and V by 1 base; bases with no gene match: 8. The CDR3 bases are TGTGCCAGCAGTTTAGGCGGCCTTACAGGGGGCAAAAACATTCAGTACTTC. Translation gives CASSLGGLTGGKNIQYF.

This rearrangement joins TRBV11-2 to TRBJ1-6, with D possibly TRBD1 on 6 matching bases. CDR1 is SGHAT, CDR2 FQNNGV, per germline. The CDR3 extends over 14 amino acids. Trimming left V 5 bases short and J 12 bases short, with 17 bases between. The DNA of the CDR3 is TGTGCCAGCAGCCAAGGGGGGGGCTGGGTACCCCTCCACTTT. Protein product: CASSQGGGWVPLHF. Full variable domain (rest looked up from reference TRBV11-2 and TRBJ1-6): EAGVAQSPRYKIIEKRQSVAFWCNPISGHATLYWYQQILGQGPKLLIQFQNNGVVDDSQLPKDRFSAERLKGVDSTLKIQPAKLEDSAVYLCASSQGGGWVPLHFGNGTRLTVT.

This clonotype was seen ten or more times. The chain couples TRBV12-3 or TRBV12-4 to TRBJ1-2; D might be TRBD1 (5 bases). The CDR3 sequence is 15 residues long. The ends were cut back, 2 bases at V and 3 bases at J, with 13 bases in the middle. The CDR3 spells CASSLQGDDYYGYTF. In nucleotides, the CDR3 is TGTGCCAGCAGTTTACAAGGGGACGACTACTATGGCTACACCTTC.

The J gene is TRBJ1-2, the V gene TRBV24-1; 7 nucleotides agree with TRBD1. Germline V lookup: CDR1 KGHDR, CDR2 SFDVKD. CDR3 length equals 15 residues. The J segment lost 2 bases and the V segment lost 3 bases, leaving 5 bases of the junction unmatched. CDR3 sequence: CATSDPQTGNYGYTF. The CDR3 nucleotides read TGTGCCACCAGTGATCCCCAGACAGGGAACTATGGCTACACCTTC.

This clonotype showed up just a few times. The V call is TRBV11-2, the J call TRBJ1-1, with a tentative D call TRBD1 (6 bases). CDR3 length equals 14 residues. The germline V gene has CDR1 SGHAT and CDR2 FQNNGV. Deletions cut 5 bases from V and 6 bases from J, with 16 bases between. The CDR3 spells CASSLQGKSAEAFF. The CDR3 DNA sequence: TGTGCCAGCAGCCTCCAGGGGAAGAGTGCTGAAGCTTTCTTT.

Note on this clonotype: A much larger clone differs from this one at a single base, so this may be a read error. The rearrangement uses TRBV27 and TRBJ1-1; D possibly corresponds to TRBD1 (6 bases). From germline, CDR1 is MNHEY and CDR2 SMNVEV (reference sequence). V was shortened by 5 bases and J by 1 base, with 14 bases between the two germline ends. This CDR3 is built from 15 residues. CDR3 region: CASSDPGHPNTEAFF. The CDR3 coding sequence is TGTGCCAGCAGTGACCCGGGACACCCGAACACTGAAGCTTTCTTT.

The chain has TRBV6-1 and TRBJ2-1; D call uncertain. This CDR3 contains 13 residues. V lost 8 bases and J 0 bases, leaving 8 bases between the germline ends. Germline CDR1 and CDR2: MNHNS and SASEGT. DNA for the CDR3: TGTGCCAGCTTATCGAGCTCCTACAATGAGCAGTTCTTC. It specifies CASLSSSYNEQFF.

The chain employs TRBV20-1 and TRBJ2-7, with 8 bases lining up with TRBD2. V shed 0 bases and J 6 bases; nucleotides not matched to a gene: 16. CDR1 and CDR2 from the germline V gene are DFQATT and SNEGSKA (reference sequence). The CDR3 sequence is 17 residues long. The chain's CDR3 is CSARDRARPGLAGEQYF. CDR3 in DNA: TGCAGTGCTAGAGATCGAGCCAGACCCGGACTAGCAGGCGAGCAGTACTTC.

This clonotype was seen repeatedly, ten times or more. The chain has TRBV7-2 and TRBJ2-4; no clear D gene. This CDR3 contains 13 residues. V was shortened by 8 bases and J by 6 bases, with 14 bases between the two germline ends. Germline CDR1 and CDR2: SGHTA and FQGNSA. The DNA of the CDR3 is TGTGCCAGCGGACCTCCCAAAGGAAACATTCAGTACTTC. Amino acid sequence: CASGPPKGNIQYF.

The V gene is TRBV13, the J gene TRBJ2-7; D possibly corresponds to TRBD2 (8 bases). The CDR3 is 15 residues long. Germline V gene sequence: CDR1 PRHDT, CDR2 FYEKMQ (reference sequence). Trimming removed 6 bases at V and 2 bases at J, with 17 bases between. CDR3 region: CASSPGGTDPYEQYF. CDR3 nucleotide sequence: TGTGCCAGCAGTCCGGGGGGGACAGACCCCTACGAGCAGTACTTC.

This clonotype was found a few times. The chain joins TRBV24-1 to TRBJ2-7; 13 bases fit TRBD2. This CDR3 has 17 amino acids. V shed 5 bases, J shed 5 bases, and the junction held 11 bases outside the gene matches. Germline lookup yields CDR1 KGHDR and CDR2 SFDVKD. The CDR3 sequence: CATSGTGTSGKGDEQYF. DNA for the CDR3: TGTGCCACCAGTGGTACCGGGACTAGCGGGAAAGGAGACGAGCAGTACTTC.

The chain employs TRBV13 and TRBJ2-7; perhaps TRBD1 as D (6 bases). Germline V gene lookup returns CDR1 PRHDT and CDR2 FYEKMQ (reference sequence). The CDR3 runs to 15 residues. V gave up 5 bases and J gave up 3 bases, with 17 bases separating them. Here the CDR3 DNA reads TGTGCCAGCAGCCCCTCAGGGGCGGTCTACTACGAGCAGTACTTC. Amino acid sequence: CASSPSGAVYYEQYF.

As for this clonotype: This may come from a read error, since a much larger clone is one base off. The missing conserved phenylalanine or tryptophan at the end of this CDR3 makes a read error likely. CDR3 region: CASSFGGAPAYGYTL. CDR3 nucleotides: TGTGCCAGCAGTTTTGGGGGCGCCCCGGCCTATGGCTACACCCTC. The rearrangement links TRBV28 to TRBJ1-2; D perhaps matches TRBD1 (6 bases). The CDR3 sequence is 15 residues long. Deletions cut 3 bases from V and 4 bases from J, with 15 bases between. Germline values: CDR1 MDHEN, CDR2 SYDVKM.

This clonotype came up many times. The chain links TRBV12-5 to TRBJ1-1; D gene uncertain. Trimming shortened V by 0 bases and J by 3 bases, and 11 bases separated the two germline ends. Germline V gene lookup returns CDR1 LGHNT and CDR2 FRNRAP. This CDR3 is 15 amino acids long. CDR3 coding DNA: TGTGCTAGTGGTTTGGTAGTCGGGAATTACACTGAAGCTTTCTTT. Translated: CASGLVVGNYTEAFF.

This clonotype was counted at least ten times. The chain uses TRBV9 and TRBJ2-7; 10 nucleotides align to TRBD2. Germline CDR1 is SGDLS and CDR2 is YYNGEE. The ends lost 0 bases at V and 7 bases at J; junction bases unmatched: 7. This CDR3 spans 15 amino acids. CDR3 nucleotide sequence: TGTGCCAGCAGCGTAGGGCTAGCGGGAGACGGGGAGCAGTACTTC. As protein: CASSVGLAGDGEQYF.

This clonotype was seen at least ten times. The chain combines TRBV7-3 with TRBJ2-4; D is unclear. Looked up from germline, CDR1 is SGHTA and CDR2 is FQGTGA. Deletions cut 4 bases from V and 3 bases from J, with 10 bases between. The CDR3 extends over 14 amino acids. The chain's CDR3 is CASSSQDGKNIQYF. The CDR3 DNA is TGTGCCAGCAGCTCCCAGGACGGCAAAAACATTCAGTACTTC.

This chain uses TRBV3-1 with TRBJ2-5, with no clear D. The CDR3 has 15 residues. Per germline, CDR1 LGHDT and CDR2 YNNKEL (reference sequence). The V end lost 3 bases, the J end lost 3 bases, and 14 bases lay between the germline ends. CDR3 DNA: TGTGCCAGCAGCCACACCGGACGAGTTAAAGAGACCCAGTACTTC. The encoded protein is CASSHTGRVKETQYF.